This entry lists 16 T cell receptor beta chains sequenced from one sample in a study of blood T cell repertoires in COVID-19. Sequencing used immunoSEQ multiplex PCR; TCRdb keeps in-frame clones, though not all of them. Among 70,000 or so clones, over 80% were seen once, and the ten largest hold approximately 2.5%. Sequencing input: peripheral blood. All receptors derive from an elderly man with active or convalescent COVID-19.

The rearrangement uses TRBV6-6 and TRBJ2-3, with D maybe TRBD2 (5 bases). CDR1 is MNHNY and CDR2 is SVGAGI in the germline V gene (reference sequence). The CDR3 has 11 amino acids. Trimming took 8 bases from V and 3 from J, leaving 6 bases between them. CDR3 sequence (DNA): TGTGCCAGCCAGCGGACAGATACGCAGTATTTT. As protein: CASQRTDTQYF.

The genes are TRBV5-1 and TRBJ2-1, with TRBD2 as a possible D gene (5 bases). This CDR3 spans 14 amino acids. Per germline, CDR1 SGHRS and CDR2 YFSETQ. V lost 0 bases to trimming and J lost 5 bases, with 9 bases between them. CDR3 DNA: TGCGCCAGCAGCTTGGAACGGGGAAACAATGAGCAGTTCTTC. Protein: CASSLERGNNEQFF.

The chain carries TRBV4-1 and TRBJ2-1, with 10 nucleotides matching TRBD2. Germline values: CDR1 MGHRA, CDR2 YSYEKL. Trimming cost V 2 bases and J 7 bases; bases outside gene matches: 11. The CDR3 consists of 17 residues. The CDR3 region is CASSQSPVAGGVNEQFF. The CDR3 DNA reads TGCGCCAGCAGCCAATCCCCGGTAGCGGGGGGAGTTAATGAGCAGTTCTTC.

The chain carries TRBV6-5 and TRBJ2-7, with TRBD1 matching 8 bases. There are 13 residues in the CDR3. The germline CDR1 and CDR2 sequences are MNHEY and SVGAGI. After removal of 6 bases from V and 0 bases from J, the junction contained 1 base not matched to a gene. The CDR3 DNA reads TGTGCCAGCAGGGGGACAGGCTCCTACGAGCAGTACTTC. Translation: CASRGTGSYEQYF.

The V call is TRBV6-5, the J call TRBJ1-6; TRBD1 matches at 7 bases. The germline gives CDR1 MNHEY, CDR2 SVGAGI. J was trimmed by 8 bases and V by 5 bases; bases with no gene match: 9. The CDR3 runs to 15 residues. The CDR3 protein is CASSHMTGKDSPLHF. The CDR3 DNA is TGTGCCAGCAGTCATATGACAGGGAAGGATTCACCCCTCCACTTT.

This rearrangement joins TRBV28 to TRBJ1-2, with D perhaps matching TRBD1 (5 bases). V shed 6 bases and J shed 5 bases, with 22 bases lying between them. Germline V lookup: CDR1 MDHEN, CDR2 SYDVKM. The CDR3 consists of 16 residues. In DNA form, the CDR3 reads TGTGCCAGCAGCCCCGCCACCCTGGCAGGGATATATGGCTACACCTTC. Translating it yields CASSPATLAGIYGYTF.

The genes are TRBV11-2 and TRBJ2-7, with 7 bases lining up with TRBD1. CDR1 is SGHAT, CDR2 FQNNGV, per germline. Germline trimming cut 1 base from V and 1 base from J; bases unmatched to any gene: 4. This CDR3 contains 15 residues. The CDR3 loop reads CASSLVGTESYEQYF. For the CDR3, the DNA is TGTGCCAGCAGCTTAGTAGGGACAGAATCCTACGAGCAGTACTTC.

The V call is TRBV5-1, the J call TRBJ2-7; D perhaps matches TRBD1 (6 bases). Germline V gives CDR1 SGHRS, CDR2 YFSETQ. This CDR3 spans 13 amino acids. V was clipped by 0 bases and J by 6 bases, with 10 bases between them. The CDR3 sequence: CASSLGTVSEQYF. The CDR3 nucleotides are TGCGCCAGCAGCTTGGGGACAGTTAGCGAGCAGTACTTC.

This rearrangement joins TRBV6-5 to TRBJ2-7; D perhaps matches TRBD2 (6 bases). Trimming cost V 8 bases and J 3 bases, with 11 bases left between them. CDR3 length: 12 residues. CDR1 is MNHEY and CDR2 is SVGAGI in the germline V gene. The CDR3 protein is CASGDSLYEQYF. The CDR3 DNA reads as TGTGCCAGCGGGGACTCCCTCTACGAGCAGTACTTC.

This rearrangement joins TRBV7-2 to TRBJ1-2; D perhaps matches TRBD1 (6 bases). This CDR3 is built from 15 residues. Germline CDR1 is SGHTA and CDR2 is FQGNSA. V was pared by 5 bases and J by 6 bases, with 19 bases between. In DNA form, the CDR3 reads TGTGCCAGCAGCGCCTGGCTGGGGGACATGGATGGCTACACCTTC. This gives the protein CASSAWLGDMDGYTF.

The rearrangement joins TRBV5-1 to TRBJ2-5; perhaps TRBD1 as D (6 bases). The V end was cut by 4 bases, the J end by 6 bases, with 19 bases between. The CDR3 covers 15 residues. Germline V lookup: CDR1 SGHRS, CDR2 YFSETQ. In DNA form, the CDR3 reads TGCGCCAGCAGCGTGGAGGACAGCCTTTCGAAGACCCAGTACTTC. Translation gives CASSVEDSLSKTQYF. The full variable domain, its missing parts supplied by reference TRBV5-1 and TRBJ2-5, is KAGVTQTPRYLIKTRGQQVTLSCSPISGHRSVSWYQQTPGQGLQFLFEYFSETQRNKGNFPGRFSGRQFSNSRSEMNVSTLELGDSALYLCASSVEDSLSKTQYFGPGTRLLVL.

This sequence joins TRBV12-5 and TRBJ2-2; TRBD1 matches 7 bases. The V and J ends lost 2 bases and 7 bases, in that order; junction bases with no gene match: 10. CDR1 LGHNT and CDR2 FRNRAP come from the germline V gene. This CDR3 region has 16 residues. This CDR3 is CASGLPHRGRVGELFF. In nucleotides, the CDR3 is TGTGCTAGTGGTTTGCCACACAGGGGCCGGGTCGGGGAGCTGTTTTTT.

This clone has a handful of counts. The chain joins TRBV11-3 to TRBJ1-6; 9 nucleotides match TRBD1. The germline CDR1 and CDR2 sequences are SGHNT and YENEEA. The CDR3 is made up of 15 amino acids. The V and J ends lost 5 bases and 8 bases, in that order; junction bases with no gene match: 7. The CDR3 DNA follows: TGTGCCAGCAGCCCGGAGACAGGGGGGTATTCACCCCTCCACTTT. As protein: CASSPETGGYSPLHF.

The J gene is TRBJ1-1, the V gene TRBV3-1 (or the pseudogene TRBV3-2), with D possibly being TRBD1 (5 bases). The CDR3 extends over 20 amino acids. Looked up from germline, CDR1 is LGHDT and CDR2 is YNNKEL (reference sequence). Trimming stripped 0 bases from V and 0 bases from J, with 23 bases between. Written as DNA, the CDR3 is TGTGCCAGCAGCCAAGATCCCACGGACACCATATTTGGGGTGAACACTGAAGCTTTCTTT. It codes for CASSQDPTDTIFGVNTEAFF.

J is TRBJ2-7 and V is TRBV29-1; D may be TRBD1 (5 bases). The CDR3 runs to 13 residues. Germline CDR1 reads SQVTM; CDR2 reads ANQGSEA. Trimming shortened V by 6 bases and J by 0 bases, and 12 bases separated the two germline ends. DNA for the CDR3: TGCAGCGTCGCCCACAGGTCCTCCTACGAGCAGTACTTC. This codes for CSVAHRSSYEQYF.

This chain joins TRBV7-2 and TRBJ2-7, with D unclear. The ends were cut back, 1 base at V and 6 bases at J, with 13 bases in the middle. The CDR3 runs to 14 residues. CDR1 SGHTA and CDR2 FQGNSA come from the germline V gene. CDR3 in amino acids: CASSLGLEVREQYF. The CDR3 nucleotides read TGTGCCAGCAGCTTAGGTCTAGAGGTGCGCGAGCAGTACTTC.